A single T cell receptor beta chain is shown here with its context. This clonotype was counted ten times or more. The antigen it binds to is not known. The input lacks base qualities; no much larger clone sits a single base away. Here V drops 3 bases and J drops 5 bases, and the junction holds 9 bases not matched to any gene. The CDR3 runs 15 residues from the cysteine to the phenylalanine. Just CDR3 DNA is preserved here, 45 bases in frame from base 1. Sequences LGHDT (CDR1) and YNNKEL (CDR2) are obtained from the germline V gene (reference sequence). This sample is part of a study of human T cells and chemical hapten exposure (dated by TCRdb to the early 2020s). The study in broad terms: For sensitization, 2% DPC in acetone was applied to a 2 cm by 2 cm area of upper inner arm skin. Throughout the study period of around 25 weeks, patients also received therapeutic DPC doses to the scalp every week. Patch testing was performed on the upper back with Finn chambers containing 0.01% DPC, and the patch tests were scored after 6 days according to International Contact Dermatitis Research Group standards. The mostly female patient cohort included alopecia areata with under or over 50% scalp involvement, alopecia totalis and alopecia universalis. Libraries were combined into a pool for sequencing, and differences in TCR yield between samples came mainly from small differences in library volumes within the pool. Peripheral blood TCR repertoire changes were tracked in vivo in alopecia patients during primary and secondary sensitization to the hapten diphenylcyclopropenone (DPC). Blood was sampled from patients pre-sensitization (week 0) and at 2, 6 and about 24 weeks after DPC sensitization. Blood for TCR sequencing was provided by twenty-nine alopecia patients at one to four time points (pre-sensitization, 2, 6 and 24 weeks). Overall study results and their limits: After repeated subsampling, changes were observed in the strength of the expansion versus patch-test correlation and in the threshold at which the correlation became significant. Patch test score was positively correlated with the number of PT1 expanded TCRs, with significance at thresholds 8, 16 and 32 but not at 4. Significantly more large CDR3 similarity clusters were formed by expanded TCRs than by pre-sensitization or healthy control sets, consistent with antigen-driven responses. All patients had alopecia, a presumed autoimmune disease, so their immune response might differ from that of healthy individuals. The number of TCRs above 1 in 1000 frequency did not change with DPC sensitization; there was no evidence of global repertoire structure alterations.

The time point tag for this specimen amounts to: pre-sensitization, week 0. The treatment or condition tag for this specimen amounts to: therapeutic diphenylcyclopropenone sensitization with weekly scalp DPC. Blood at each patch-test visit was drawn before the patch test was applied. To be eligible, patients had to be aged 18 to 70, diagnosed with alopecia and judged suitable for DPC therapy, while pregnant patients were excluded. Unfractionated whole blood was collected in Tempus Blood RNA tubes, and total RNA was extracted from that blood. The library came from RACE. TCRdb records NextSeq 500 as the sequencer. Library preparation attached unique molecular identifiers to individual cDNA molecules for quantitative, reproducible TCR counting. For every blood RNA sample, sequencing covered both the TCR alpha and TCR beta chains. As for the original processing: A median of around 96,000 TCRs per sample was observed, with a range of about 20,000 to 750,000. The Decombinator software suite was used to annotate the V, J and CDR3 of the TCR reads. To make PS versus PT1 abundance plots, every sample was subsampled to the same number of TCRs (28,000). Expanded TCRs were defined as absent before sensitization and observed at least eight times at the 2-week time point. Starting from the raw public reads, TCRdb applied fastp trimming at Q25, assembled clones with MiXCR and retained in-frame beta chains. Entries that share a CDR3 protein sequence are merged under the most common genes and DNA. V and J calls and clone size were set by TCRdb, not the authors. Within this sample are under 400,000 distinct CDR3 sequences, with approximately 5.1% of them counted one time only. Of the sample, just over 2.5% is held by the ten largest clones.

The sequence came from a woman in her forties or fifties with alopecia areata. Some clones in this sample may be carry-over from other donors' samples. The material was whole blood, obtained in connection with sensitization to the hapten diphenylcyclopropenone (DPC). The sequence joins TRBV3-1 to TRBJ2-7; 8 bases in between match TRBD1. The DNA reads as follows: TGTGCCAGCAGCCAGATTGACAGGGGCCGGGACGAGCAGTACTTC. The translation is CASSQIDRGRDEQYF.